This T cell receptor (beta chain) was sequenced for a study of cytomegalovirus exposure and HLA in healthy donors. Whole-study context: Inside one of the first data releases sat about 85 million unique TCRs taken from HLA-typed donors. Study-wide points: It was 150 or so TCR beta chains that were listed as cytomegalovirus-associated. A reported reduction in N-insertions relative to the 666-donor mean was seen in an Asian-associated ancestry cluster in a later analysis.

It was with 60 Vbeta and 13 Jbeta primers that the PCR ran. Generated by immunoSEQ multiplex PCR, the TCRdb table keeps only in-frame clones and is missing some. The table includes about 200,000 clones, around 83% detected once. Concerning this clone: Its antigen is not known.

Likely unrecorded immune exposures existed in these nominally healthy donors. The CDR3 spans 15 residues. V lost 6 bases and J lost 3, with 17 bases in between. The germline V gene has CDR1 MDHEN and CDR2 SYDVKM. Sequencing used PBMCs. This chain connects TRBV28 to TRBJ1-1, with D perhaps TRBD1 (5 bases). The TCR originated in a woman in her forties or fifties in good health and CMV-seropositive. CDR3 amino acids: CASSTGAGWDTEAFF. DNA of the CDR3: TGTGCCAGCAGCACTGGGGCAGGCTGGGACACTGAAGCTTTCTTT.